The entry below gives a single T cell receptor beta chain sequence along with its context. Its cognate antigen is unknown. This sample is drawn from a study of T cell responses to AZD1222 COVID-19 vaccine. Study-wide results and limits: Seropositive at baseline were only five or six AZD1222 recipients.

TCRdb's table, derived via immunoSEQ multiplex PCR, lists solely in-frame clones and lacks some. Here the sample spans about 90,000 clones, about 90% being singletons. The CDR3 totals 16 residues. Germline V gene sequence: CDR1 SEHNR, CDR2 FQNEAQ (reference sequence). The J segment lost 3 bases and the V segment lost 6 bases, leaving 11 bases of the junction unmatched. This rearrangement joins TRBV7-9 to TRBJ1-1; 9 positions match TRBD1. This material consisted of peripheral blood, taken on day 0 of MenACWY control vaccination. This TCR derives from an adult in good health. CDR3 amino acids: CASRYHRGLGDTEAFF. The CDR3 bases are TGTGCCAGCAGGTACCACAGGGGGCTGGGGGACACTGAAGCTTTCTTT.